These 8 T cell receptor beta chains were sequenced from one sample in a study of T-cell reconstitution after alpha-beta-depleted transplantation in children. The TCRbeta library incorporated unique molecular identifiers. A single record per CDR3 protein comes from TCRdb applying MiXCR to the PCR reads. The top ten clones hold around 4.4% of a sample with 150,000 to 250,000 distinct CDR3 sequences, 5% to 6.5% of them seen once. Source: PBMCs, taken before TCRalphabeta/CD19-depleted stem cell transplant. These receptors originate from a girl under three years old with combined immunodeficiency, due to receive a stem cell transplant.

In its sample, this clonotype was seen many times. The V gene is TRBV12-5, the J gene TRBJ1-1; 9 positions match TRBD1. The CDR3 spans 15 residues. Germline CDR1 LGHNT, CDR2 FRNRAP. The J segment lost 3 bases and the V segment lost 6 bases, leaving 8 bases of the junction unmatched. CDR3 nucleotide sequence: TGTGCTAGTGGCCCGGGACAGGGAGGGGACACTGAAGCTTTCTTT. Its protein is CASGPGQGGDTEAFF.

This clonotype came up many times. This sequence joins TRBV28 and TRBJ2-7, with D perhaps TRBD1 (6 bases). Trimming took 3 bases from V and 1 from J, leaving 16 bases between them. The CDR3 is 16 residues long. The germline V gene encodes CDR1 MDHEN and CDR2 SYDVKM. The DNA for the CDR3 is TGTGCCAGCAGTTTCTTTCAGCAGGGGCCTTCCTACGAGCAGTACTTC. Protein sequence: CASSFFQQGPSYEQYF. Supplemented by reference TRBV28 and TRBJ2-7, the full variable domain reads DVKVTQSSRYLVKRTGEKVFLECVQDMDHENMFWYRQDPGLGLRLIYFSYDVKMKEKGDIPEGYSVSREKKERFSLILESASTNQTSMYLCASSFFQQGPSYEQYFGPGTRLTVT.

This clonotype has ten or more counts. The chain joins TRBV3-1 to TRBJ2-7, with D possibly matching TRBD1 (7 bases). CDR3 length: 14 amino acids. Germline V CDR1 and CDR2: LGHDT, YNNKEL (reference sequence). The germline V and J ends were trimmed by 5 bases and 3 bases, with 14 bases remaining between them. The CDR3 loop reads CASSAGQLDYEQYF. CDR3 nucleotides: TGTGCCAGCAGCGCGGGACAGCTAGACTACGAGCAGTACTTC.

This clonotype was counted between two and nine times. V is TRBV6-5 and J is TRBJ2-1; 7 nucleotides align to TRBD2. The CDR3 runs 16 residues. Germline trimming cut 2 bases from V and 5 bases from J; bases unmatched to any gene: 9. Germline CDR1 and CDR2: MNHEY and SVGAGI. Here the CDR3 reads CASSYLWTRADNEQFF. The DNA of the CDR3 is TGTGCCAGCAGTTACCTCTGGACTAGAGCGGACAATGAGCAGTTCTTC.

The chain employs TRBV2 and TRBJ2-1; the D gene is possibly TRBD2 (5 bases). This CDR3 region has 14 residues. Germline V CDR1 and CDR2: SNHLY, FYNNEI. Trimming took off 2 bases at V and 5 bases at J, with 10 bases between the two ends. DNA for the CDR3: TGTGCCAGCAGTGAATCTAGCTTCCACAATGAGCAGTTCTTC. Translation gives CASSESSFHNEQFF.

This clonotype was counted many times. CDR3 protein: CASSFRDIYNEQFF. DNA of the CDR3: TGTGCCAGCAGTTTTCGGGACATCTACAATGAGCAGTTCTTC. The chain has TRBV12-3 or TRBV12-4 and TRBJ2-1, with TRBD1 as a possible D gene (6 bases). CDR3 length equals 14 residues. The V end was cut by 3 bases, the J end by 3 bases, with 9 bases between.

This clonotype was seen repeatedly, ten times or more. The chain carries TRBV28 and TRBJ2-3, with 11 positions matching TRBD2. The V segment lost 6 bases and the J segment 4 bases; nucleotides outside the gene matches: 6. Germline values: CDR1 MDHEN, CDR2 SYDVKM. The CDR3 is 15 amino acids. The CDR3 reads CASSLTSGRADTQYF. CDR3 sequence (DNA): TGTGCCAGCAGCCTAACTAGCGGGAGAGCAGATACGCAGTATTTT.

This clonotype showed up many times. The CDR3 region is CASSQGALPSTDTQYF. DNA of the CDR3: TGTGCCAGCAGCCAGGGGGCCCTCCCTAGCACAGATACGCAGTATTTT. The genes are TRBV4-2 and TRBJ2-3; D is perhaps TRBD1 (6 bases). Per the germline V gene, CDR1 is LGHNA and CDR2 is YNFKEQ. CDR3 size: 16 residues. With 3 bases removed from V and 0 bases from J, the gap between germline ends came to 13 bases.